Listed here are 5 T cell receptor beta chains from one sample, sequenced in a study of CD8 T cells in Susac syndrome. RNA totalling about 0.45 to 1 ug underwent reverse transcription with random hexamers. Each CDR3 protein gets one entry after TCRdb re-called the immunoSEQ multiplex PCR reads with MiXCR. The data show over 150,000 distinct CDR3 sequences, 90% to 95% seen once. The sample was CD4+ T cells from PBMCs. The receptors come from a human donor with multiple sclerosis.

The gene calls are TRBV20-1 and TRBJ1-6; D is undetermined. The V gene's germline CDR1 is DFQATT and CDR2 SNEGSKA (reference sequence). The CDR3 is made up of 13 amino acids. The V end was cut by 2 bases, the J end by 8 bases, with 10 bases between. The CDR3 loop reads CSARSPGDSPLHF. CDR3 DNA sequence: TGCAGTGCTAGATCGCCAGGAGATTCACCCCTCCACTTT.

The chain combines TRBV29-1 with TRBJ1-1; maybe TRBD1 (5 bases). The V end lost 2 bases, the J end lost 5 bases, and 9 bases lay between the germline ends. The length of the CDR3 is 12 residues. Germline V gene sequence: CDR1 SQVTM, CDR2 ANQGSEA. CDR3 region: CSVEPGGTEAFF. The CDR3 DNA follows: TGCAGCGTTGAACCTGGGGGAACTGAAGCTTTCTTT.

V gene TRBV29-1 combines with J gene TRBJ2-1, with D possibly matching TRBD1 (5 bases). The V gene's germline CDR1 is SQVTM and CDR2 ANQGSEA. The CDR3 runs to 13 residues. Trimming took 4 bases from V and 3 from J, leaving 10 bases between them. Here the CDR3 DNA reads TGCAGCGTTGGAACAGACAGCTACAATGAGCAGTTCTTC. As protein: CSVGTDSYNEQFF.

The V call is TRBV27, the J call TRBJ2-7; perhaps TRBD1 as D (6 bases). Germline CDR1 reads MNHEY; CDR2 reads SMNVEV (reference sequence). This CDR3 contains 14 residues. The ends were cut back, 7 bases at V and 2 bases at J, with 15 bases in the middle. This chain's CDR3 is CASNSVPGAYEQYF. Here the CDR3 DNA reads TGTGCCAGCAACTCCGTCCCAGGGGCCTACGAGCAGTACTTC.

This clonotype occurred a few times. The V call is TRBV24-1, the J call TRBJ2-3; D possibly matches TRBD1 or TRBD2 (5 bases each). Trimming pared 1 base from V and 3 bases from J, leaving 7 bases between. The germline V gene encodes CDR1 KGHDR and CDR2 SFDVKD. There are 14 residues in the CDR3. This chain's CDR3 is CATSDFGGTDTQYF. DNA of the CDR3: TGTGCCACCAGTGATTTTGGGGGAACAGATACGCAGTATTTT.